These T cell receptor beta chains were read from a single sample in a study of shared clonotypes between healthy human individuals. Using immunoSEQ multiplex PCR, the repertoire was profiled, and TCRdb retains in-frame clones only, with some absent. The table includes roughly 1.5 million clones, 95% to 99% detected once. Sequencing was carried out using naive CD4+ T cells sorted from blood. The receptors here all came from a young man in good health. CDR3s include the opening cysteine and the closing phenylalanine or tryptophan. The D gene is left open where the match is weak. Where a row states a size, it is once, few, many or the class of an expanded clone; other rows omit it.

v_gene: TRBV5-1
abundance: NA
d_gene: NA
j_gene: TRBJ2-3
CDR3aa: CASSLGQRTDTQYF
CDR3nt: TGCGCCAGCAGCTTAGGACAACGCACAGATACGCAGTATTTT

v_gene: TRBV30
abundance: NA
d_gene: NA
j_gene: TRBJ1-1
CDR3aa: CAWSVFPGTTEAFF
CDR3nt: TGTGCCTGGAGTGTATTTCCGGGAACCACTGAAGCTTTCTTT

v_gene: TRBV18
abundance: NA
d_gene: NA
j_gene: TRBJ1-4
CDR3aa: CASSPRAGADEKLFF
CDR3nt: TGTGCCAGCTCACCACGGGCAGGGGCGGATGAAAAACTGTTTTTT

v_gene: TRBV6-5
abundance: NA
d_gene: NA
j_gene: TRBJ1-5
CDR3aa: CASSYSNGDGQPQHF
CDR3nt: TGTGCCAGCAGTTACTCGAATGGGGACGGTCAGCCCCAGCATTTT

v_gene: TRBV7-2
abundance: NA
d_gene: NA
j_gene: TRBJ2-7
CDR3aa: CASSLRTAGTYEQYF
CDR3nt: TGTGCCAGCAGCTTAAGGACAGCGGGGACCTACGAGCAGTACTTC

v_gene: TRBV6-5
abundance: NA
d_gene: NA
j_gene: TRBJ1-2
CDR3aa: CASSDRRWNYGYTF
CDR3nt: TGTGCCAGCAGCGACAGGAGATGGAACTATGGCTACACCTTC

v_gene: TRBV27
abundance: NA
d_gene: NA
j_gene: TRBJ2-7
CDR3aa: CASSLSPRKGWWEQYF
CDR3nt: TGTGCCAGCAGTTTATCCCCGCGGAAGGGTTGGTGGGAGCAGTACTTC

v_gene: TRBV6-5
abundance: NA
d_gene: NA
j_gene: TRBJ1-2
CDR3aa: CASIPSGRDGSGYTF
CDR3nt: TGTGCCAGCATCCCGTCGGGCAGGGATGGCTCTGGCTACACCTTC

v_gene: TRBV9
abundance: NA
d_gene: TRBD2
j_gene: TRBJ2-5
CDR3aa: CASSVVGTSGSETQYF
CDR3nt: TGTGCCAGCAGCGTAGTGGGGACTAGCGGGAGTGAGACCCAGTACTTC

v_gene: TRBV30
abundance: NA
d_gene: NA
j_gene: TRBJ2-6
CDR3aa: CAWSSSLGGDLSGANVLTF
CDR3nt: TGTGCCTGGAGTTCTTCGTTAGGAGGGGACCTCTCTGGGGCCAACGTCCTGACTTTC

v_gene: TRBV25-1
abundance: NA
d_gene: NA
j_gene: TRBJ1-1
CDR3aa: CASSVNGPAAFF
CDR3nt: TGTGCCAGCAGTGTGAACGGCCCGGCAGCTTTCTTT

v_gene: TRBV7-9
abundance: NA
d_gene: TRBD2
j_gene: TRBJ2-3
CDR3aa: CASSSQGFREGTTDTQYF
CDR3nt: TGTGCCAGCAGCTCCCAGGGATTCCGGGAGGGGACCACAGATACGCAGTATTTT

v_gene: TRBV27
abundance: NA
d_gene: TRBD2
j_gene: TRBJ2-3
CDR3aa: CASSLYFGTSGIKKTDTQYF
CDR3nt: TGTGCCAGCAGTTTATATTTCGGGACTAGCGGGATCAAAAAGACAGATACGCAGTATTTT

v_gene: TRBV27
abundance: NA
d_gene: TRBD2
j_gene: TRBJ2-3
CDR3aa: CASSFLLAGVLGTDTQYF
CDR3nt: TGTGCCAGCAGTTTCTTACTAGCGGGAGTCTTAGGCACAGATACGCAGTATTTT

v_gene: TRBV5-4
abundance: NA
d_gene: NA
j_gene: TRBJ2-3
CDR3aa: CASSLAGTDTQYF
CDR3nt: TGTGCCAGCAGCTTGGCCGGCACAGATACGCAGTATTTT

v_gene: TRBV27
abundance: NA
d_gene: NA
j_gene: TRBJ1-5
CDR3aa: CASSLWGTNQPQHF
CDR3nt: TGTGCCAGCAGTTTATGGGGAACTAATCAGCCCCAGCATTTT

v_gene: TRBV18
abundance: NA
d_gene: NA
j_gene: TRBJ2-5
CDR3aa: CASSQARGAWETQYF
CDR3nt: TGTGCCAGCTCACAGGCCCGGGGGGCTTGGGAGACCCAGTACTTC

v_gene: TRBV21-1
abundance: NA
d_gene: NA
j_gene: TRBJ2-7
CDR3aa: CASTPGDRPNEQYF
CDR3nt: TGTGCCAGCACCCCCGGAGACAGGCCCAACGAGCAGTACTTC

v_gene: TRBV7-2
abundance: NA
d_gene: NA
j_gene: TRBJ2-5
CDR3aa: CASSIVVKETQYF
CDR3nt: TGTGCCAGCAGCATTGTGGTGAAAGAGACCCAGTACTTC

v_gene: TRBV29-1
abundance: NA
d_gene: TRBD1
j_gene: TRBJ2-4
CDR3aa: CSVARGPGAKNIQYF
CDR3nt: TGCAGCGTCGCCAGGGGGCCGGGGGCCAAAAACATTCAGTACTTC

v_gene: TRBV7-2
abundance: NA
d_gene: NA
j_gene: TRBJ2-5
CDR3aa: CASSLAGVNREETQYF
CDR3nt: TGTGCCAGCAGCTTAGCGGGGGTCAACAGGGAGGAGACCCAGTACTTC

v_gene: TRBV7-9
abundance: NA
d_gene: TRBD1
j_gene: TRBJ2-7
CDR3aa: CASSFGTGTYEQYF
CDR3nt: TGTGCCAGCAGCTTTGGGACAGGGACCTACGAGCAGTACTTC

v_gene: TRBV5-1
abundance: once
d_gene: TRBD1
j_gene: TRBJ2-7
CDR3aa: CASSLAFGQGARYEQYF
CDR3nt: TGCGCCAGCAGCTTGGCTTTTGGACAGGGGGCTCGCTACGAGCAGTACTTC

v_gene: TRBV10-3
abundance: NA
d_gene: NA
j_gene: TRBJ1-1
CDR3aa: CAISTALTYTEAFF
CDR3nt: TGTGCCATCAGTACAGCCTTGACATACACTGAAGCTTTCTTT

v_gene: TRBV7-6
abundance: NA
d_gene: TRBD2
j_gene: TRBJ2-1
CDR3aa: CASSSVHPSGNNEQFF
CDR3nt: TGTGCCAGCAGCTCAGTCCATCCTAGCGGAAACAATGAGCAGTTCTTC